The present TCR beta chain was sequenced within a study of human thymus T cells (dated by TCRdb to the early 2020s). For context, the study as a whole: The study used under 10 infant thymus samples plus four related peripheral blood samples to characterize TCR alpha and beta repertoires. The cohort included more than 5 male and two female infants, with donor ages spanning 7 to 244 days. Findings and caveats that apply to the study as a whole: According to the related research, thymic TCR repertoires were highly overlapping among unrelated individuals. Thymus samples yielded on average approximately 800,000 unique TCRB clonotypes, compared with about 80,000 from blood samples. Biased V and J gene segment usage appeared to be present in both thymic and peripheral blood repertoires.

Turning to this clone: The specificity of this receptor is unknown. Per-base quality was not reported, and no clone a single base away is much larger than it.

The thymus tissue came from surgical resects taken out during corrective cardiac surgery. The donors were immunologically healthy infants in Finland who had open corrective cardiac surgery for congenital heart defects. Thymocytes were freed from the tissue by mechanical means and kept at -70 degrees C as pellets of roughly 8.5-31 million cells. A QIAsymphony instrument was used to extract genomic DNA from the frozen cell pellets. Spanning cysteine to phenylalanine, the CDR3 consists of 12 amino acids. Just CDR3 DNA is preserved here, 36 bases in frame from base 1. V gives up 1 base and J gives up 10 bases, and the segment between their germline ends measures 10 bases. The germline V gene (reference sequence) specifies LNHDA as CDR1 and SQIVND as CDR2. The immunoSEQ multiplex PCR assay was used to amplify the TCRB and TCRAD loci from a standardized amount of quality-controlled genomic DNA. The amplicons covered the V(D)J region and were long enough to include the CDR3 and to identify the V and J genes. The commercial immunoSEQ service was used to sequence amplicons on an Illumina platform. The authors processed their data as follows. Primer bias and sequencing errors were corrected using previously described methods, and TCRAD and TCRB definitions followed the IMGT database. Analysis of the repertoires was done with immunoSEQ Analyzer 3.0 and VDJTools and included basic statistics, V/J segment usage, diversity estimates, rarefaction and pairwise overlap. Diversity was estimated with Chao1, ChaoE, Efron-Thisted, Shannon and inverse Simpson indices, and also on datasets down-sampled to the smallest sample. For repertoire overlap, CDR3 nucleotide sequence, V gene and J gene had to match strictly, and clustering was done by Jaccard-based multidimensional scaling. Imported from immuneACCESS, the table was reduced by TCRdb to in-frame sequences with V and J called. These copies leave out some clones; in studies compared against another copy, an unresolved V gene accounts for under half, and the cause of the remainder is not known. Clonal size and the V and J genes are those of that table, whereas D and trimming came from the DNA. A total of about 130,000 clones appear in this sample, about 93% of them only once. The ten largest make up less than 0.03% of the sample.

The specimen was thymus tissue. Here the chain combines TRBV19 and TRBJ2-5; the D region may be TRBD1 or TRBD2, each matching 6 bases equally. The source of this sequence is a boy younger than two with a congenital heart defect but otherwise immunologically healthy. Here the CDR3 is given as CASSIGGGGQYF. The DNA reads as follows: TGTGCCAGTAGTATAGGAGGGGGAGGCCAGTACTTC.